These 26 T cell receptor beta chains share one sample of origin, sequenced in a study of blood T cell repertoires in COVID-19. Measured with immunoSEQ multiplex PCR; TCRdb has only the in-frame clones, and not every one. The table lists more than 200,000 clones, approximately 87% of them singletons. The specimen was peripheral blood. These receptors were taken from a woman aged 65 to 85 with active or convalescent COVID-19.

CDR3 sequence: CASRGDGDELFF. As DNA, the CDR3 is TGTGCCAGTCGCGGGGACGGTGACGAACTGTTTTTT. This chain uses TRBV2 with TRBJ1-4, with a tentative D call TRBD1 (5 bases). In germline, CDR1 is SNHLY, CDR2 FYNNEI. CDR3 size: 12 residues. Between the trimmed V and J ends, which lost 9 bases and 12 bases, there was a span of 17 bases.

This chain connects TRBV5-1 to TRBJ1-2; D ambiguous. V was pared by 0 bases and J by 1 base, with 4 bases between. The CDR3 consists of 13 residues. Germline V CDR1 and CDR2: SGHRS, YFSETQ. The CDR3 sequence is CASSLDNNYGYTF. As DNA, the CDR3 is TGCGCCAGCAGCTTGGACAATAACTATGGCTACACCTTC.

The rearrangement links TRBV24-1 to TRBJ1-2; D might be TRBD1 (6 bases). The V gene lost 6 bases and the J gene lost 3 bases, with 7 bases spanning the gap. The germline V gene encodes CDR1 KGHDR and CDR2 SFDVKD. This CDR3 comprises 12 residues. CDR3 sequence reads: CATSSGDYGYTF. The CDR3 bases are TGTGCCACCAGTTCAGGGGACTATGGCTACACCTTC.

The rearrangement uses TRBV6-5 and TRBJ1-2; TRBD1 is a possible D gene (5 bases). Trimming stripped 2 bases from V and 3 bases from J, with 7 bases between. The CDR3 totals 13 residues. The germline V gene encodes CDR1 MNHEY and CDR2 SVGAGI. CDR3: CASSYGRDYGYTF. The CDR3 DNA reads as TGTGCCAGCAGTTACGGCAGGGACTATGGCTACACCTTC.

CDR3 nucleotide sequence: TGTGCCAGCAGCCCCCAACAGGGCATCTCATGGGAGCAGTACTTC. Amino acids: CASSPQQGISWEQYF. This rearrangement joins TRBV7-3 to TRBJ2-7, with a weak D call TRBD1 (6 bases). The V and J ends lost 5 bases and 7 bases respectively, with 21 bases between them. The CDR3 totals 15 residues. The germline V gene encodes CDR1 SGHTA and CDR2 FQGTGA.

The V gene is TRBV7-9, the J gene TRBJ2-1, with 8 bases matching TRBD1. This CDR3 is 15 amino acids long. V was pared by 5 bases and J by 2 bases, with 5 bases of the junction left unmatched. Germline CDR1 and CDR2: SEHNR and FQNEAQ (reference sequence). CDR3 sequence reads: CASSRQGWTYNEQFF. DNA for the CDR3: TGTGCCAGCAGCCGACAGGGGTGGACCTACAATGAGCAGTTCTTC. Looking up the rest from reference TRBV7-9 and TRBJ2-1 gives the full variable domain: DTGVSQNPRHKITKRGQNVTFRCDPISEHNRLYWYRQTLGQGPEFLTYFQNEAQLEKSRLLSDRFSAERPKGSFSTLEIQRTEQGDSAMYLCASSRQGWTYNEQFFGPGTRLTVL.

The chain combines TRBV28 with TRBJ2-7; D gene uncertain. Germline V CDR1 and CDR2: MDHEN, SYDVKM. The CDR3 has 14 amino acids. V lost 5 bases and J 9 bases, leaving 20 bases between the germline ends. The CDR3 coding sequence is TGTGCCAGCAGTAACACCGACTCTTTACGTTCGCAGTACTTC. This codes for CASSNTDSLRSQYF.

The gene calls are TRBV5-6 and TRBJ2-1, with D possibly TRBD1 on 6 matching bases. This CDR3 is 15 amino acids long. Germline values: CDR1 SGHDT, CDR2 YYEEEE. Trimming cost V 1 base and J 6 bases, with 14 bases left between them. CDR3 sequence (DNA): TGTGCCAGCAGCTTGTTACAGGGAACGGGCAATGAGCAGTTCTTC. The encoded protein is CASSLLQGTGNEQFF.

The V gene is TRBV6-4, the J gene TRBJ2-3; no clear D gene. The CDR3 sequence is 13 residues long. Trimming cost V 9 bases and J 3 bases, with 13 bases left between them. In germline, CDR1 is MRHNA, CDR2 SNTAGT. CDR3 coding DNA: TGTGCCAGTTCCCTCAGAGGAACAGATACGCAGTATTTT. This gives the protein CASSLRGTDTQYF.

V and J are TRBV5-1 and TRBJ2-5, with D perhaps matching TRBD2 (5 bases). Germline CDR1 SGHRS, CDR2 YFSETQ. CDR3 length equals 15 residues. The V end was cut by 1 base, the J end by 1 base, with 11 bases between. The CDR3 nucleotides are TGCGCCAGCAGCTTGTCTGGGAGTCCCCAAGAGACCCAGTACTTC. As protein: CASSLSGSPQETQYF.

This clone was found a few times. The chain is built from TRBV11-2 and TRBJ2-7; a weak D match, TRBD1 (5 bases). Trimming removed 4 bases from V and 0 bases from J, with 10 bases in between. Germline CDR1 reads SGHAT; CDR2 reads FQNNGV. The CDR3 contains 14 residues. CDR3 loop: CASSWGPSSYEQYF. The CDR3 coding sequence is TGTGCCAGCAGCTGGGGCCCTAGCTCCTACGAGCAGTACTTC.

The V and J genes are TRBV7-2 and TRBJ2-7; TRBD1 aligns across 8 bases. This CDR3 region has 12 residues. V gave up 5 bases and J gave up 5 bases; unmatched junction bases: 2. Germline V lookup: CDR1 SGHTA, CDR2 FQGNSA. This CDR3 is CASSPDRDEQYF. CDR3 nucleotide sequence: TGTGCCAGCAGCCCGGACAGGGACGAGCAGTACTTC.

The rearrangement links TRBV5-1 to TRBJ2-1; TRBD2 matches 9 bases. This CDR3 region has 14 residues. Germline values: CDR1 SGHRS, CDR2 YFSETQ. Trimming took 2 bases from V and 5 from J; bases not matched to a gene: 2. The CDR3 reads CASSFLAGNNEQFF. The CDR3 bases are TGCGCCAGCAGCTTCCTAGCGGGAAACAATGAGCAGTTCTTC.

V usage is TRBV27 and J usage is TRBJ1-2; D is unclear. The germline gives CDR1 MNHEY, CDR2 SMNVEV (reference sequence). Trimming cost V 3 bases and J 5 bases, with 19 bases left between them. The CDR3 runs 16 residues. CDR3: CASSFGYPPLMYGYTF. The DNA of the CDR3 is TGTGCCAGCAGTTTCGGGTACCCCCCTCTTATGTATGGCTACACCTTC.

This clone was counted only a few times. The rearrangement joins TRBV28 to TRBJ2-3; 9 bases line up with TRBD2. The CDR3 consists of 16 residues. Looked up from germline, CDR1 is MDHEN and CDR2 is SYDVKM. V was pared by 7 bases and J by 5 bases, with 13 bases of the junction left unmatched. CDR3 in DNA: TGTGCCAGCATGGTCAAGCGGGGGGAGGTTGTAGATACGCAGTATTTT. Protein product: CASMVKRGEVVDTQYF. The full variable domain, with the rest looked up from reference TRBV28 and TRBJ2-3, is DVKVTQSSRYLVKRTGEKVFLECVQDMDHENMFWYRQDPGLGLRLIYFSYDVKMKEKGDIPEGYSVSREKKERFSLILESASTNQTSMYLCASMVKRGEVVDTQYFGPGTRLTVL.

This chain connects TRBV5-8 to TRBJ1-3, with 9 bases that match TRBD1. CDR1 is SGHTS, CDR2 YDEGEE, per germline. Trimming cost V 1 base and J 4 bases; bases outside gene matches: 3. This CDR3 region has 15 residues. CDR3 sequence (DNA): TGTGCCAGCAGCTTGACAGGGGGCCCCGGAAACACCATATATTTT. It codes for CASSLTGGPGNTIYF.

V gene TRBV7-2 combines with J gene TRBJ2-7, with TRBD2 as a possible D gene (6 bases). Per germline, CDR1 SGHTA and CDR2 FQGNSA. The germline V and J ends were trimmed by 5 bases and 2 bases, with 22 bases remaining between them. CDR3 length equals 17 residues. The CDR3 loop is CASSVLATVGGPYEQYF. The CDR3 region has the DNA TGTGCCAGCAGCGTCCTTGCGACCGTGGGGGGACCCTACGAGCAGTACTTC.

The chain couples TRBV6-5 to TRBJ2-5, with a tentative D call TRBD1 (5 bases). There are 14 residues in the CDR3. Trimming removed 10 bases at V and 7 bases at J, with 22 bases between. From germline, CDR1 is MNHEY and CDR2 SVGAGI. CDR3 bases: TGTGCCATTTATCAAGTGGCAGGGCCGGGGACCCAGTACTTC. Encoded protein: CAIYQVAGPGTQYF.

The chain links TRBV5-6 to TRBJ1-4; 8 bases line up with TRBD1. CDR3 length equals 14 residues. V trimming: 4 bases; J trimming: 4 bases; junction bases outside the gene matches: 3. Looked up from germline, CDR1 is SGHDT and CDR2 is YYEEEE. Here the CDR3 DNA reads TGTGCCAGCAGCAGACAGGGGAGTAATGAAAAACTGTTTTTT. Translation gives CASSRQGSNEKLFF.

The chain carries TRBV27 and TRBJ2-1, with TRBD2 identical over 12 bases. The CDR3 length is 18 residues. In germline, CDR1 is MNHEY, CDR2 SMNVEV (reference sequence). J gave up 0 bases and V 9 bases, and 12 bases lay outside the gene matches. DNA of the CDR3: TGTGCCAGTCAAGGACTAGCGGGACTCACATCCTCCTACAATGAGCAGTTCTTC. Protein product: CASQGLAGLTSSYNEQFF.

The chain carries TRBV7-8 and TRBJ1-2; 8 nucleotides line up with TRBD1. With V trimmed by 2 bases and J by 5 bases, 7 bases remained unmatched. This CDR3 is 15 amino acids long. Germline CDR1 is SGHVS and CDR2 is FQNEAQ. CDR3 loop: CASSLRTGRDYGYTF. The CDR3 DNA is TGTGCCAGCAGCTTAAGGACAGGGCGGGATTATGGCTACACCTTC.

This sequence joins TRBV4-2 and TRBJ2-3, with a tentative D call TRBD2 (7 bases). The germline V gene has CDR1 LGHNA and CDR2 YNFKEQ. This CDR3 has 11 amino acids. The germline V and J ends were trimmed by 8 bases and 6 bases, with 9 bases remaining between them. The CDR3 coding sequence is TGTGCCAGCGAGGGGGGGGATACGCAGTATTTT. This translates into CASEGGDTQYF.

This rearrangement joins TRBV18 to TRBJ1-1; possibly TRBD1 for D (6 bases). The length of the CDR3 is 12 residues. From germline, CDR1 is KGHSH and CDR2 LQKENI. V was shortened by 3 bases and J by 8 bases, with 10 bases between the two germline ends. This CDR3 reads CASSPLQGEAFF. Here the CDR3 DNA reads TGTGCCAGCTCACCTCTACAGGGAGAAGCTTTCTTT.

This sequence joins TRBV5-4 and TRBJ1-2; D uncertain. The CDR3 has 13 residues. Germline V gene lookup returns CDR1 SGHNT and CDR2 YYREEE (reference sequence). Trimming stripped 3 bases from V and 4 bases from J, with 10 bases between. Written as DNA, the CDR3 is TGTGCCAGCAGCTCGGGTCGGGGCTATGGCTACACCTTC. Amino acids: CASSSGRGYGYTF.

The V call is TRBV24-1, the J call TRBJ1-2; 10 nucleotides align to TRBD1. Germline CDR1 and CDR2: KGHDR and SFDVKD. The CDR3 consists of 17 residues. J lost 5 bases, V lost 3 bases, and 11 bases had no gene match. CDR3 amino acids: CATSDAGQGVYPYGYTF. The DNA of the CDR3 is TGTGCCACCAGTGATGCCGGACAGGGGGTATACCCATATGGCTACACCTTC.

V gene TRBV30 combines with J gene TRBJ1-3; D not resolved. The CDR3 spans 13 residues. Germline V gives CDR1 GTSNPN, CDR2 SVGIG (reference sequence). The V gene lost 2 bases and the J gene lost 4 bases, with 9 bases spanning the gap. For the CDR3, the DNA is TGTGCCTGGAGTATAGCGGTAGGAAACACCATATATTTT. Translating gives CAWSIAVGNTIYF.